This TCR beta chain originates from a study of cytomegalovirus exposure and HLA in healthy donors. All the people who gave samples were healthy bone marrow donors. Study outcomes and limitations: The classifier was said to identify cytomegalovirus status with high specificity and sensitivity.

V lost 0 bases and J lost 5; bases outside the gene matches: 6. CDR1 is SGHAT and CDR2 is FQNNGV in the germline V gene. The CDR3 has 15 amino acids. As for this clone: Its antigen is not known.

In the PCR, 60 Vbeta and 13 Jbeta primers were used. Sequencing used immunoSEQ multiplex PCR; TCRdb keeps in-frame clones, though not all of them. The sample shows around 91,000 clones, about 81% of them seen only once. The rearrangement uses TRBV11-2 and TRBJ2-5, with 7 bases that match TRBD2. The clonotype comes from a young man in good health and CMV-seronegative. Material: PBMCs. The CDR3 reads CASSLDPGRWETQYF. The CDR3 nucleotides read TGTGCCAGCAGCTTAGATCCCGGGAGGTGGGAGACCCAGTACTTC.